This T cell receptor (beta chain) was identified in a study of cytomegalovirus exposure and HLA in healthy donors. It was with 60 Vbeta and 13 Jbeta primers that the PCR ran. Profiled with immunoSEQ multiplex PCR; TCRdb holds only in-frame clones, not every one. Among 150,000 to 200,000 clones listed, roughly 80% were seen once. With 5 bases clipped from V and 6 bases from J, the junction kept 16 bases outside the gene matches. Germline V gene lookup returns CDR1 SEHNR and CDR2 FQNEAQ (reference sequence). This CDR3 spans 17 amino acids. Sequencing was done on a sample of PBMCs. The chain has TRBV7-9 and TRBJ2-7, with 10 nucleotides matching TRBD2. The sequence came from a woman aged 50 to 65 in good health and CMV-seronegative. The CDR3 reads CASSPGLAAELDGEQYF. CDR3 nucleotides: TGTGCCAGCAGCCCCGGACTAGCGGCCGAACTAGACGGCGAGCAGTACTTC.